This T cell receptor (beta chain) is drawn from a study of Graves' ophthalmopathy and Graves' hyperthyroidism. In its sample, this clonotype was seen many times. Beta-chain TCR CDR3 regions were amplified from RNA transcripts. The authors performed first-round RT-PCR with HTBI primers and then a second-round multiplex PCR. MiXCR, applied by TCRdb to the multiplex PCR reads, yields one record per CDR3 protein. The sample carries around 1,000,000 distinct CDR3 sequences, roughly two fifths recorded once. Germline V gene data show CDR1 as SGHTA and CDR2 as FQGNSA. This CDR3 contains 13 residues. J gave up 5 bases and V 8 bases, and 8 bases lay outside the gene matches.

The TCR was taken from an adult man with Graves' hyperthyroidism. This sequence joins TRBV7-2 and TRBJ1-1, with 7 bases identical to TRBD1. Source material: peripheral blood or thyroid tissue (not recorded which). CDR3 region: CASLQTGLTEAFF. The CDR3 region has the DNA TGTGCCAGCCTCCAGACAGGGTTGACTGAAGCTTTCTTT.